Below are 17 T cell receptor beta chains sequenced from a single sample in a study of shared clonotypes between healthy human individuals. Some clones are missing from TCRdb's copy, which holds only in-frame ones; the method was immunoSEQ multiplex PCR. This table has about 340,000 clones, around four fifths appearing once. Material for sequencing was memory CD4+ T cells sorted from blood. As to subset: CD45RA-negative fraction. All receptors derive from a man between 25 and 39 years old in good health.

This chain links TRBV25-1 with TRBJ2-5; the D is unclear. The ends were cut back, 1 base at V and 1 base at J, with 16 bases in the middle. This CDR3 has 17 amino acids. Germline V lookup: CDR1 MGHDK, CDR2 SYGVNS. The chain's CDR3 is CASSESQPASFQETQYF. The CDR3 coding sequence is TGTGCCAGCAGTGAATCGCAACCGGCTAGTTTCCAAGAGACCCAGTACTTC. Based on the CDR3 plus reference TRBV25-1 and TRBJ2-5, the full variable domain is EADIYQTPRYLVIGTGKKITLECSQTMGHDKMYWYQQDPGMELHLIHYSYGVNSTEKGDLSSESTVSRIRTEHFPLTLESARPSHTSQYLCASSESQPASFQETQYFGPGTRLLVL.

The CDR3 DNA is TGTGCCAGTAGTCTTCAACTCACAGATACGCAGTATTTT. It is translated as CASSLQLTDTQYF. This chain connects TRBV19 to TRBJ2-3; D is unresolved. The germline V and J ends were trimmed by 5 bases and 2 bases, with 8 bases remaining between them. Germline V gene data show CDR1 as LNHDA and CDR2 as SQIVND (reference sequence). There are 13 residues in the CDR3.

The rearrangement uses TRBV29-1 and TRBJ1-4, with D uncertain. CDR1 is SQVTM, CDR2 ANQGSEA, per germline. V was cut by 7 bases and J by 0 bases, with 15 bases left in between. The CDR3 contains 15 residues. The chain's CDR3 is CSAAVEVATNEKLFF. Here the CDR3 DNA reads TGCAGCGCCGCAGTTGAGGTAGCAACTAATGAAAAACTGTTTTTT.

This clone was seen more than once but under ten times. The CDR3: CSTPSGEGAFF. As DNA, the CDR3 is TGCAGTACCCCCTCAGGGGAGGGAGCTTTCTTT. The V gene is TRBV20-1, the J gene TRBJ1-1; D perhaps matches TRBD1 (6 bases). Germline values: CDR1 DFQATT, CDR2 SNEGSKA (reference sequence). Trimming took 8 bases from V and 10 from J, leaving 17 bases between them. The CDR3 loop spans 11 amino acids.

The V gene is TRBV28, the J gene TRBJ2-1; D not resolved. The CDR3 is 14 residues long. Trimming took off 5 bases at V and 4 bases at J, with 12 bases between the two ends. The germline gives CDR1 MDHEN, CDR2 SYDVKM. The CDR3 is CASSPRIRYNEQFF. In nucleotides, the CDR3 is TGTGCCAGCAGTCCGCGGATAAGGTACAATGAGCAGTTCTTC.

The V gene is TRBV5-4, the J gene TRBJ2-7; weak D call: TRBD2 (5 bases). This CDR3 is 18 amino acids long. CDR1 and CDR2 (germline): SGHNT, YYREEE (reference sequence). Deletions cut 1 base from V and 3 bases from J, with 23 bases between. Here the CDR3 DNA reads TGTGCCAGCAGCTTGCGTTTAGGCCCTCCGCCCGGGGACTACGAGCAGTACTTC. Translating it yields CASSLRLGPPPGDYEQYF.

The chain joins TRBV6-1 to TRBJ2-7; no definite D call. The germline gives CDR1 MNHNS, CDR2 SASEGT. The CDR3 is made up of 11 amino acids. V was cut by 3 bases and J by 4 bases, with 4 bases left in between. The CDR3 DNA sequence: TGTGCCAGCAGTGAGAGATACGAGCAGTACTTC. Its protein product is CASSERYEQYF.

This clone appeared once. J is TRBJ2-3 and V is TRBV11-3; D call uncertain. The CDR3 runs to 13 residues. Germline V gene data show CDR1 as SGHNT and CDR2 as YENEEA. Trimming pared 5 bases from V and 3 bases from J, leaving 9 bases between. The CDR3 bases are TGTGCCAGCAGCGCTCGACCTACAGATACGCAGTATTTT. This encodes CASSARPTDTQYF.

This clone was detected a few times. This rearrangement joins TRBV2 to TRBJ2-1; no definite D call. Per the germline V gene, CDR1 is SNHLY and CDR2 is FYNNEI. Deletions cut 6 bases from V and 4 bases from J, with 4 bases between. The CDR3 sequence is 11 residues long. This CDR3 is CASRGYNEQFF. Here the CDR3 DNA reads TGTGCCAGCAGGGGTTACAATGAGCAGTTCTTC. The full variable domain, rest sourced from reference TRBV2 and TRBJ2-1, is EPEVTQTPSHQVTQMGQEVILRCVPISNHLYFYWYRQILGQKVEFLVSFYNNEISEKSEIFDDQFSVERPDGSNFTLKIRSTKLEDSAMYFCASRGYNEQFFGPGTRLTVL.

The gene calls are TRBV11-3 and TRBJ2-7; no firm D call. Trimming removed 2 bases from V and 2 bases from J, with 7 bases in between. This CDR3 comprises 13 residues. Germline V gives CDR1 SGHNT, CDR2 YENEEA. The CDR3 sequence: CASSLPPAYEQYF. The CDR3 nucleotides are TGTGCCAGCAGCTTACCCCCAGCCTACGAGCAGTACTTC. Looking up the rest from reference TRBV11-3 and TRBJ2-7 gives the full variable domain: EAGVVQSPRYKIIEKKQPVAFWCNPISGHNTLYWYLQNLGQGPELLIRYENEEAVDDSQLPKDRFSAERLKGVDSTLKIQPAELGDSAVYLCASSLPPAYEQYFGPGTRLTVT.

The chain recombines TRBV10-1 with TRBJ2-3, with D perhaps matching TRBD2 (5 bases). Germline V gene lookup returns CDR1 WNHNN and CDR2 SYGVQD (reference sequence). The CDR3 is 16 residues long. Trimming stripped 6 bases from V and 0 bases from J, with 16 bases between. In DNA form, the CDR3 reads TGCGCCAGCAGCCCTAACGGGATCTCTAGCACAGATACGCAGTATTTT. The encoded protein is CASSPNGISSTDTQYF.

This clone was found a few times. The gene calls are TRBV10-3 and TRBJ2-3, with TRBD1 as a possible D gene (6 bases). Trimming pared 10 bases from V and 5 bases from J, leaving 13 bases between. The length of the CDR3 is 12 residues. CDR1 ENHRY and CDR2 SYGVKD come from the germline V gene. The CDR3 is CATRNRVDTQYF. DNA for the CDR3: TGTGCCACCCGAAACAGGGTAGATACGCAGTATTTT.

This clone was found once. This chain links TRBV27 with TRBJ1-2; TRBD1 agrees at 12 bases. The J segment lost 8 bases and the V segment lost 4 bases, leaving 11 bases of the junction unmatched. The CDR3 length is 16 residues. Germline loops: CDR1 MNHEY, CDR2 SMNVEV (reference sequence). The CDR3 nucleotides are TGTGCCAGCAGTTACTCCTTGGGACAGGGGGCGCAAGGCTACACCTTC. As protein: CASSYSLGQGAQGYTF.

Concerning this clone itself: The identical CDR3 is also encoded by other nucleotide sequences in the sample. This chain joins TRBV9 and TRBJ2-2; 11 bases fit TRBD2. V trimming: 0 bases; J trimming: 11 bases; junction bases outside the gene matches: 3. The CDR3 is 14 residues long. Germline V CDR1 and CDR2: SGDLS, YYNGEE. DNA for the CDR3: TGTGCCAGCAGCGTAGCGGGGACTAGCGGCGAGCTGTTTTTT. Residues: CASSVAGTSGELFF.

The chain combines TRBV18 with TRBJ2-4; D may be TRBD2 (7 bases). Per germline, CDR1 KGHSH and CDR2 LQKENI. Deletions cut 1 base from V and 6 bases from J, with 19 bases between. This CDR3 contains 17 residues. In DNA form, the CDR3 reads TGTGCCAGCTCACCACTCGGGGTCGGGGGGCCGGGAAACATTCAGTACTTC. It specifies CASSPLGVGGPGNIQYF.

The chain carries TRBV5-1 and TRBJ1-1, with TRBD1 matching over 8 bases. Germline-derived CDR1 and CDR2 are SGHRS and YFSETQ. Losses at the gene ends were 0 bases for V and 4 bases for J; bases not matched to a gene: 5. The CDR3 runs 15 residues. CDR3 in DNA: TGCGCCAGCAGCTTGGCCCAGGGGGCGGGCACTGAAGCTTTCTTT. Translating gives CASSLAQGAGTEAFF.

For the CDR3, the DNA is TGTGCCAGCAGCCTCGTTGGGAATGAGCAGTTCTTC. Translated, it gives CASSLVGNEQFF. The chain combines TRBV7-9 with TRBJ2-1; D not certain. Trimming took off 5 bases at V and 7 bases at J, with 9 bases between the two ends. The CDR3 runs to 12 residues. Looked up from germline, CDR1 is SEHNR and CDR2 is FQNEAQ (reference sequence). Full variable domain (missing parts from reference TRBV7-9 and TRBJ2-1): DTGVSQNPRHKITKRGQNVTFRCDPISEHNRLYWYRQTLGQGPEFLTYFQNEAQLEKSRLLSDRFSAERPKGSFSTLEIQRTEQGDSAMYLCASSLVGNEQFFGPGTRLTVL.